Described below is a single TCR beta chain sequence and its context. Clones were sequenced by immunoSEQ multiplex PCR, and TCRdb holds only the in-frame ones, with some missing. The table lists some 630,000 clones, around 72% of them singletons, with under 2% in the top ten. This record comes from a study of shared clonotypes between healthy human individuals. V was pared by 6 bases and J by 1 base, with 12 bases between. The CDR3 is made up of 15 amino acids. The V gene's germline CDR1 is MNHNY and CDR2 SVGAGI (reference sequence). J is TRBJ2-2 and V is TRBV6-6, with D tentatively TRBD1 (6 bases). Specimen: memory CD4+ T cells sorted from blood. The subset here: CD45RA-negative fraction. The source is a woman aged 25 to 39 in good health. CDR3 in DNA: TGTGCCAGCAGATTGGACAGCATGAACACCGGGGAGCTGTTTTTT. Protein product: CASRLDSMNTGELFF.